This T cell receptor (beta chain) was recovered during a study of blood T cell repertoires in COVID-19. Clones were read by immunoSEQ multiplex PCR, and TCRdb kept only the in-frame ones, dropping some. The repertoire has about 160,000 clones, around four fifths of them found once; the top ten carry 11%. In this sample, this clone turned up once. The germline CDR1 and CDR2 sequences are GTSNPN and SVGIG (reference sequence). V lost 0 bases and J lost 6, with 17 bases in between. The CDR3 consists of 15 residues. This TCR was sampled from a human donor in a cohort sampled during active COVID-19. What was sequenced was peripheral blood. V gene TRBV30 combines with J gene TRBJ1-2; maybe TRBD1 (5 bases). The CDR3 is CAWSVRRQGSNGYTF. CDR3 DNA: TGTGCCTGGAGTGTACGTCGGCAGGGCAGCAATGGCTACACCTTC.